Listed below are T cell receptor beta chains from one sample, sequenced in a study of blood T cell repertoires in COVID-19. Profiling relied on immunoSEQ multiplex PCR, and the TCRdb table lists in-frame clones only, not all of them. This sample carries about 180,000 clones, around three quarters of them seen once, and the ten largest clones take roughly 6.8%. Sequencing was performed on peripheral blood. The source of these receptors is a man between 70 and 80 years old with active or convalescent COVID-19. CDR3s include the opening cysteine and the closing phenylalanine or tryptophan. The order of the fields is clone size, V gene, J gene, CDR3 length, CDR3 protein. Clone size is stated in some rows and not others, as once, few, many or a class when expanded.

.	TRBV6-5	TRBJ2-7	13	CASDLRVDYEQYF
once	TRBV10-3	TRBJ2-7	13	CAISEIAGDEQYF
.	TRBV6-6	TRBJ1-6	16	CASSYAPGTGYSPLHF
.	TRBV3-1/TRBV3-2	TRBJ2-7	14	CASSQGGQGYEQYF
.	TRBV6-1	TRBJ2-3	16	CASSEGSGGFTDTQYF
.	TRBV2	TRBJ2-2	13	CASSKAGAGELFF
.	TRBV5-1	TRBJ2-3	17	CASSLDTSGGSADTQYF
.	TRBV5-4	TRBJ1-2	15	CASSFPGQESYGYTF
.	TRBV18	TRBJ1-4	13	CASSLGQDEKLFF
.	TRBV6-5	TRBJ1-2	13	CASSYEPMGGYTF
.	TRBV9	TRBJ2-7	14	CASSVGEWDRSLYF
.	TRBV18	TRBJ2-1	15	CASSPRQDAYNEQFF
.	TRBV7-2	TRBJ2-7	13	CASSLGHPYEQYF
.	TRBV5-1	TRBJ1-3	16	CASSLAGGRTGNTIYF
few	TRBV20-1	TRBJ1-6	16	CSASGRGSSYNSPLHF
.	TRBV7-3	TRBJ2-1	14	CASSLKGALNEQFF
once	TRBV10-3	TRBJ1-2	14	CAISGTGGAGGYTF
few	TRBV18	TRBJ2-7	13	CASGRDTYYEQYF